This T cell receptor (beta chain) derives from a study of T cells in Graves' hyperthyroidism and ophthalmopathy. Germline V gives CDR1 MDHEN, CDR2 SYDVKM. The CDR3 totals 15 residues. The V gene lost 1 base and the J gene lost 3 bases, with 13 bases spanning the gap. TCR beta CDR3 sequences were amplified from RNA transcripts. With the HTBI primer set, the TCR CDR3 went through a first round of RT-PCR. TCRdb reprocessed the multiplex PCR reads via MiXCR and lists one record per CDR3 protein. The table lists under 250,000 distinct CDR3 sequences, approximately 23% of them singletons. This clonotype showed up many times. Its antigen remains unknown. Notes on the study in general: A model of 13 V-J features distinguished ophthalmopathy from stable hyperthyroidism.

The V and J genes are TRBV28 and TRBJ2-7; possible D gene TRBD2, 5 bases. This TCR was recovered from a woman in her thirties or forties with Graves' ophthalmopathy. Sequenced: blood. The DNA of the CDR3 is TGTGCCAGCAGTTTATCCAGGACTGTAAACTACGAGCAGTACTTC. Translating gives CASSLSRTVNYEQYF.